Below, one T cell receptor (beta chain) is given with its context. Since a much larger clone is just one base distant, this may be a read error. Using its own MiXCR run on the 5' RACE reads, TCRdb lists one record per CDR3 protein. The sample holds 85,000 to 100,000 distinct CDR3 sequences, about 11% seen once. This CDR3 is 12 amino acids long. CDR1 is SGHTA and CDR2 is FQGNSA in the germline V gene. The sample comes from a study of early T cells in non-severe SARS-CoV-2 infection. The sample was whole blood, taken at baseline. V and J are TRBV7-2 and TRBJ2-7, with 9 positions matching TRBD2. The source of this sequence is an adult who was a healthcare worker with PCR-confirmed SARS-CoV-2 infection or an uninfected control (not recorded which). The chain's CDR3 is CVSSFSSGNQYF. CDR3 sequence (DNA): TGTGTCAGCAGCTTTTCTAGCGGGAACCAGTACTTC.